One sample yielded the 6 T cell receptor beta chains listed below, sequenced in a study of shared clonotypes between healthy human individuals. The data were produced by immunoSEQ multiplex PCR, yet TCRdb's version contains in-frame clones alone and is incomplete. The table records 2 million to 2.5 million clones, approximately 94% of them present only once. The specimen sequenced was naive CD4+ T cells sorted from blood. Subset: CD45RA+ positively selected. The source is a man between 18 and 29 years old in good health.

The rearrangement links TRBV5-4 to TRBJ2-5, with D perhaps given as TRBD1 or TRBD2 (6 bases each). Trimming pared 3 bases from V and 5 bases from J, leaving 14 bases between. This CDR3 has 14 amino acids. Germline V gives CDR1 SGHNT, CDR2 YYREEE (reference sequence). CDR3 in DNA: TGTGCCAGCAGCTCGGGGAGGCAGGGGGAGACCCAGTACTTC. Protein sequence: CASSSGRQGETQYF.

The V and J genes are TRBV19 and TRBJ1-5, with 10 bases fitting TRBD1. CDR3 size: 13 residues. Germline V gene data show CDR1 as LNHDA and CDR2 as SQIVND (reference sequence). V trimming: 10 bases; J trimming: 7 bases; junction bases outside the gene matches: 7. This CDR3 is CATAGTGDQPQHF. The CDR3 DNA is TGTGCCACCGCCGGGACAGGGGACCAGCCCCAGCATTTT.

In the case of this clone: The junction does not match germline at one end; this may be a read error. The chain couples TRBV2 to TRBJ2-7, with TRBD1 identical over 9 bases. Per germline, CDR1 SNHLY and CDR2 FYNNEI. CDR3 size: 17 residues. In nucleotides, the CDR3 is TGTGCCAGCACTGAACGTTCTTCGGGACAGGGCCCCTCCGAGCAGTACTTC. As protein: CASTERSSGQGPSEQYF.

The J gene is TRBJ1-4, the V gene TRBV6-6; TRBD1 aligns across 7 bases. The CDR3 runs 16 residues. The germline V gene encodes CDR1 MNHNY and CDR2 SVGAGI (reference sequence). V trimming: 2 bases; J trimming: 4 bases; junction bases outside the gene matches: 7. The DNA for the CDR3 is TGTGCCAGCAGTTACACGCCGGGACAGATTAATGAAAAACTGTTTTTT. Protein sequence: CASSYTPGQINEKLFF.

The genes are TRBV7-2 and TRBJ1-2, with D possibly being TRBD1 (5 bases). The CDR3 extends over 16 amino acids. Germline-derived CDR1 and CDR2 are SGHTA and FQGNSA. Trimming removed 5 bases at V and 2 bases at J, with 18 bases between. CDR3: CASSPRLGRENYGYTF. Written as DNA, the CDR3 is TGTGCCAGCAGCCCCCGTCTGGGCAGGGAAAACTATGGCTACACCTTC.

J is TRBJ1-2 and V is TRBV18, with TRBD1 as a possible D gene (5 bases). Trimming removed 0 bases from V and 4 bases from J, with 15 bases in between. The CDR3 consists of 16 residues. CDR1 is KGHSH, CDR2 LQKENI, per germline. CDR3 DNA: TGTGCCAGCTCACCACCAGGACAAAGCCCTTCCTATGGCTACACCTTC. Translation: CASSPPGQSPSYGYTF.